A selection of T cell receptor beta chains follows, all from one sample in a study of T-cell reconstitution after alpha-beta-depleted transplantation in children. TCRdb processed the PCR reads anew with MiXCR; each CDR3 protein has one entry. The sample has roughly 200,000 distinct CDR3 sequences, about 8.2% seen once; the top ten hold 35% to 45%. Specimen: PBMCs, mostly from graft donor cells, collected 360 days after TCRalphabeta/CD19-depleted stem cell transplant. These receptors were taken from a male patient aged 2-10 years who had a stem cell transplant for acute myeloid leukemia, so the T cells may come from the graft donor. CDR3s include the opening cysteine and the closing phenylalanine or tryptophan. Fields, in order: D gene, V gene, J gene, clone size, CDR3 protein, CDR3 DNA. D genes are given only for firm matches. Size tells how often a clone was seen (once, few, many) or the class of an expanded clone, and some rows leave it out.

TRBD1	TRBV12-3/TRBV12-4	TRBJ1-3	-	CASSPQGTALGGNTIYF	TGTGCCAGCAGTCCCCAAGGGACAGCCCTCGGAGGAAACACCATATATTTT
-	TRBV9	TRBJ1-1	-	CASSGAQRAVPKGEAFF	TGTGCCAGCAGCGGTGCCCAACGGGCAGTCCCGAAGGGTGAAGCTTTCTTT
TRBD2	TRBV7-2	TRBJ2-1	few	CASSKREPYNEQFF	TGTGCCAGCAGTAAGCGGGAGCCCTACAATGAGCAGTTCTTC
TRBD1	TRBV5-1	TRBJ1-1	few	CASSGDRVSTEAFF	TGCGCCAGCAGCGGGGACAGGGTGAGCACTGAAGCTTTCTTT
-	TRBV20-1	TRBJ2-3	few	CSARRVGATDTQYF	TGCAGTGCCAGGAGGGTTGGTGCCACAGATACGCAGTATTTT
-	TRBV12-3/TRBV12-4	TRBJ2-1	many	CASRTDSYNEQFF	TGTGCCAGCCGGACGGATTCCTACAATGAGCAGTTCTTC
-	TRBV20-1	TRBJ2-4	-	CSARDFQGKNIQYF	TGCAGTGCTAGAGATTTCCAGGGCAAAAACATTCAGTACTTC
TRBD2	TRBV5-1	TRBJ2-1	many	CASTKLAGIYNEQFF	TGCGCCAGCACGAAACTAGCGGGGATCTACAATGAGCAGTTCTTC
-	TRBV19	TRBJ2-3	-	CASSIGTSNVDTQYF	TGTGCCAGTAGTATAGGGACGAGCAACGTGGATACGCAGTATTTT
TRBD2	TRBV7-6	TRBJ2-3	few	CASSPGGTSVFPDTQYF	TGTGCCAGCAGCCCGGGGGGGACTAGTGTGTTCCCAGATACGCAGTATTTT
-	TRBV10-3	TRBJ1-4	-	CATGLASNEKLFF	TGTGCCACCGGACTCGCCTCTAATGAAAAACTGTTTTTT
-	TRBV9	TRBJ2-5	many	CASSVGGGRETQYF	TGTGCCAGCAGCGTAGGCGGGGGCCGGGAGACCCAGTACTTC
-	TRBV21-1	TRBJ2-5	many	CASILYYPGKETQYF	TGTGCCAGCATTCTCTACTATCCGGGTAAAGAGACCCAGTACTTC
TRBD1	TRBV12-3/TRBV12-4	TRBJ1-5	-	CASRGTGGSNQPQHF	TGTGCCAGCAGAGGGACAGGGGGTAGCAATCAGCCCCAGCATTTT
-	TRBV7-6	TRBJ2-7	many	CASSHSHSGPSYEQYF	TGTGCCAGCAGCCATTCCCACAGTGGTCCTTCCTACGAGCAGTACTTC
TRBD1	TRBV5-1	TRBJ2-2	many	CASSHRSGGAYTGELFF	TGCGCCAGCAGCCACCGCTCAGGGGGCGCCTACACCGGGGAGCTGTTTTTT
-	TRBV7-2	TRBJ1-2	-	CATVAGDYGYTF	TGTGCCACCGTGGCCGGGGACTATGGCTACACCTTC
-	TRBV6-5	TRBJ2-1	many	CASSYSGSSPSRFF	TGTGCCAGCAGTTACTCGGGCTCATCCCCCTCACGGTTCTTC
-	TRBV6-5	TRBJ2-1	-	CASRNTAYNEQFF	TGTGCCAGCCGGAACACCGCCTACAATGAGCAGTTCTTC
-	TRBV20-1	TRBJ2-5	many	CSAWQTSQETQYF	TGCAGTGCTTGGCAGACTAGCCAAGAGACCCAGTACTTC
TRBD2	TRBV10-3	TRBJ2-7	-	CAISEPSGSNEQYF	TGTGCCATCAGTGAGCCTAGCGGGAGTAACGAGCAGTACTTC
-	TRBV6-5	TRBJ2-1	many	CASSYSSGSYNEQFF	TGTGCCAGCAGTTACAGCAGCGGATCCTACAATGAGCAGTTCTTC
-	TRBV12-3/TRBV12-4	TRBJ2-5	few	CASRPPWPGWETQYF	TGTGCCAGCAGACCCCCGTGGCCCGGTTGGGAGACCCAGTACTTC